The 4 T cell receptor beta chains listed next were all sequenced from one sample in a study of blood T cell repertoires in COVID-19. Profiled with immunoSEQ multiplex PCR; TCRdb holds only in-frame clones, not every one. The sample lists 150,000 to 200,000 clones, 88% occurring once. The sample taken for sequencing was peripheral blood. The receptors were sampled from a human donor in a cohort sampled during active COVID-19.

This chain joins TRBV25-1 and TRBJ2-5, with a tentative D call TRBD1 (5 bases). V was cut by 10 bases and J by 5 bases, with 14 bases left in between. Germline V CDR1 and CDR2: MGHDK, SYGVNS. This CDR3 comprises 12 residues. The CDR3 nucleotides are TGTGCCACCCGCAGGGATTGGGAGACCCAGTACTTC. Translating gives CATRRDWETQYF.

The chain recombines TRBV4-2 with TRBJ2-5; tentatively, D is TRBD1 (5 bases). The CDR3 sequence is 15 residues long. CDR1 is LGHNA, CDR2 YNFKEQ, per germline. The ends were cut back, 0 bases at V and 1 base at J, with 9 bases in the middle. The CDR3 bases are TGTGCCAGCAGCCAAGACAGGGTCTCCCAAGAGACCCAGTACTTC. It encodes CASSQDRVSQETQYF.

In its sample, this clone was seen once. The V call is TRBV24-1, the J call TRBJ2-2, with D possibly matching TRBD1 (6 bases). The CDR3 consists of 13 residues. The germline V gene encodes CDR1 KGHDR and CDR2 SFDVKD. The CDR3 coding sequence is TGTGCTACGAGGGGGACGAACACCGGGGAGCTGTTTTTT. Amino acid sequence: CATRGTNTGELFF.

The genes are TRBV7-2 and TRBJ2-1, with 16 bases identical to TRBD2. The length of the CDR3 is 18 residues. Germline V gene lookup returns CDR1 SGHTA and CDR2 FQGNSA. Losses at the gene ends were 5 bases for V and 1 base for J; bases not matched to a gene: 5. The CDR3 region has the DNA TGTGCCAGCAGCCAGGGACTAGCGGGAGGGATTTCCTACAATGAGCAGTTCTTC. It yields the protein CASSQGLAGGISYNEQFF.